The rows below give T cell receptor beta chains drawn from one sample of a study of blood T cell repertoires in COVID-19. Produced via immunoSEQ multiplex PCR; TCRdb's table is partial and in-frame only. The sample shows 200,000 to 250,000 clones, nearly 90% of them seen only once. Sequencing was carried out using PBMCs or T cells enriched from blood (not recorded which). The receptors stem from a young man who had been exposed to COVID-19. Both conserved end residues are part of each CDR3. The D gene is left open where the match is weak. Clone size appears in some rows only: once, few, many, or a class for an expanded clone.

-,-,TRBV2,TRBJ2-5,TGTGCCAGCATGCGAGAGACCCAGTACTTC,CASMRETQYF
TRBD2,once,TRBV7-2,TRBJ2-1,TGTGCCAGCAGCTTTACTAGCGGGGGACACAATGAGCAGTTCTTC,CASSFTSGGHNEQFF
TRBD1,-,TRBV4-1,TRBJ1-2,TGCGCCAGCAGCCGCACACAGGGGGAGGGCTACACCTTC,CASSRTQGEGYTF
-,-,TRBV4-2,TRBJ2-1,TGTGCCAGCAGCCAAGATCGACTAACAGAGCAGTTCTTC,CASSQDRLTEQFF
TRBD1,-,TRBV27,TRBJ1-2,TGTGCCAGCAGTTCCCCGACAGGGTTTGGCTACACCTTC,CASSSPTGFGYTF
-,-,TRBV6-5,TRBJ1-2,TGTGCCAGCAGTTACTCCCGACCCGGGACACCGAAGCCGACTCCCTTC,CASSYSRPGTPKPTPF
TRBD2,once,TRBV7-9,TRBJ2-3,TGTGCCAGCAGCATATCGGGACTAGCGGGGGGGTTCCAGTATTTT,CASSISGLAGGFQYF
-,-,TRBV29-1,TRBJ2-5,TGCAGCGTTGTCCGTAGGAGCGGCGAAGAGACCCAGTACTTC,CSVVRRSGEETQYF
-,-,TRBV2,TRBJ1-6,TGTGCCAGCAGTGAGGGGAGGGGTTATTCACCCCTCCACTTT,CASSEGRGYSPLHF
TRBD1,-,TRBV11-1,TRBJ2-7,TGTGCCAGCAGCTTAGCAGTCGGACAGGGGGGCCACGAGCAGTACTTC,CASSLAVGQGGHEQYF
-,-,TRBV6-5,TRBJ1-6,TGTGCCAGCAGTACCATGGATGGAGGTTCACCCCTCCACTTT,CASSTMDGGSPLHF
-,-,TRBV3-1/TRBV3-2,TRBJ1-6,TGTGCCAGCAGCCAGGAGGGAAGTTATAATTCACCCCTCCACTTT,CASSQEGSYNSPLHF
-,-,TRBV27,TRBJ2-7,TGTGCCAGCAGTGTATACCGGGAACACTACGAGCAGTACTTC,CASSVYREHYEQYF
-,-,TRBV3-1/TRBV3-2,TRBJ2-1,TGTGCCAGCAGCCGGGGGGTCCGAAATGAGCAGTTCTTC,CASSRGVRNEQFF
TRBD2,-,TRBV9,TRBJ2-7,TGTGCCAGCAGCGTTTCTAGCGGGGGGTCCTACGAGCAGTACTTC,CASSVSSGGSYEQYF
-,-,TRBV9,TRBJ2-1,TGTGCCAGCAGCGTAGATACAGGGGGGGCTCATGAGCAGTTCTTC,CASSVDTGGAHEQFF
-,-,TRBV12-3/TRBV12-4,TRBJ1-1,TGTGCCAGCAGTTTGCACAGGAACACTGAAGCTTTCTTT,CASSLHRNTEAFF
-,-,TRBV27,TRBJ1-2,TGTGCCAGCAGTCCGCGGGCGGTAGAGCATGGCTACACCTTC,CASSPRAVEHGYTF
-,-,TRBV19,TRBJ1-3,TGTGCCAGTAAGGTGGGGGGAGCTGGAAACACCATATATTTT,CASKVGGAGNTIYF
-,-,TRBV12-2,TRBJ1-1,TGTGCAAGTCGCCGTTCCGCCCCCCACCAACGGGGGAACACTGAAGCTTTCTTT,CASRRSAPHQRGNTEAFF
-,-,TRBV5-6,TRBJ1-5,TGTGCCAGCAGCTTGTGGTTCGGGAGGAGCAATCAGCCCCAGCATTTT,CASSLWFGRSNQPQHF
TRBD2,-,TRBV3-1/TRBV3-2,TRBJ2-3,TGTGCCAGCAGCCACCTAGCGGATCCCACAGATACGCAGTATTTT,CASSHLADPTDTQYF
-,-,TRBV5-1,TRBJ2-2,TGCGCCAGCAGCTTGGTCAAGAACACCGGGGAGCTGTTTTTT,CASSLVKNTGELFF
-,-,TRBV3-1/TRBV3-2,TRBJ2-7,TGTGCCAGCAGCCTGGGGGGGCTGTACGAGCAGTACTTC,CASSLGGLYEQYF
-,-,TRBV14,TRBJ1-2,TGTGCCAGCAGCCGTCAACAACAACCTAACTATGGCTACACCTTC,CASSRQQQPNYGYTF
-,-,TRBV5-4,TRBJ2-4,TGTGCCAGCAGCTTGACAGGGCGGGAAAACATTCAGTACTTC,CASSLTGRENIQYF
-,-,TRBV5-5,TRBJ2-2,TGTGCCAGCAGTTTACAGGGGAACACCGGGGAGCTGTTTTTT,CASSLQGNTGELFF
-,once,TRBV5-1,TRBJ2-3,TGCGCCAGCAAGGAGGGTAACCCCACAGATACGCAGTATTTT,CASKEGNPTDTQYF
-,once,TRBV18,TRBJ1-1,TGTGCCAGCTTATCGGGGTCGTCGGCTTTCTTT,CASLSGSSAFF
TRBD1,-,TRBV5-1,TRBJ2-5,TGCGCCAGCAGCTTGGAGGGGGCCCGGGTAGGAGAGACCCAGTACTTC,CASSLEGARVGETQYF
-,once,TRBV15,TRBJ1-2,TGTGCCACCAGTTCAGGTGGAGGGGACTATGGCTACACCTTC,CATSSGGGDYGYTF
TRBD1,-,TRBV27,TRBJ2-7,TGTGCCAGCAGTTACTTCGGTGTAGGGACAGGGACCTACGAGCAGTACTTC,CASSYFGVGTGTYEQYF
TRBD1,-,TRBV3-1/TRBV3-2,TRBJ2-7,TGTGCCAGCAGCCAACGGACAGGGGGGTTGCGCGAGCAGTACTTC,CASSQRTGGLREQYF
TRBD1,-,TRBV11-3,TRBJ2-7,TGTGCCAGCAGCTTAGATCGGGTGACAGGGGGCTACGAGCAGTACTTC,CASSLDRVTGGYEQYF
TRBD1,once,TRBV6-2/TRBV6-3,TRBJ2-7,TGTGCCAGCAGTTACATTTCCGGGACAGGGATTTGGGCCGAGCAGTACTTC,CASSYISGTGIWAEQYF
TRBD1,-,TRBV5-4,TRBJ1-6,TGTGCCAGCAGCGGGGACAGGGAGTATTCACCCCTCCACTTT,CASSGDREYSPLHF
TRBD1,-,TRBV2,TRBJ1-2,TGTGCCAGCGTAGTGAGGACAGGGGTCGGCTACACCTTC,CASVVRTGVGYTF
-,-,TRBV21-1,TRBJ2-1,TGTGCCAGCAGCAAAGAGGGACTAGCGGGGGGGTTCAATGAGCAGTTCTTC,CASSKEGLAGGFNEQFF
TRBD2,-,TRBV6-5,TRBJ2-7,TGTGCCAGCAGCGGGGGGGCAAGCGAGCAGTACTTC,CASSGGASEQYF
-,-,TRBV24-1,TRBJ2-1,TGTGCCACCAGCCCAGGCCCGTACAATGAGCAGTTCTTC,CATSPGPYNEQFF
TRBD2,-,TRBV6-1,TRBJ2-1,TGTGCCAGCAGTGTTACGGGTTCCCCTAGTAGCGGGGGGTTGAATGAGCAGTTCTTC,CASSVTGSPSSGGLNEQFF
-,-,TRBV30,TRBJ2-7,TGTGCCTGGAATGAGGGACTCTTACCCACCTACGAGCAGTACTTC,CAWNEGLLPTYEQYF
-,-,TRBV6-5,TRBJ1-2,TGTGCCAGCATAATTTCGAGCCTATATGGCTACACCTTC,CASIISSLYGYTF
TRBD1,-,TRBV2,TRBJ1-2,TGTGCCAGCAGTTTACAGGGGGCGGGTGGCTACACCTTC,CASSLQGAGGYTF
TRBD1,few,TRBV7-9,TRBJ2-1,TGTGCCAGCAGCTCGACCGGGACAGAAGAGTACAATGAGCAGTTCTTC,CASSSTGTEEYNEQFF
-,-,TRBV11-2,TRBJ2-7,TGTGCCAGCATCGGGGGGCCCTCCTACGAGCAGTACTTC,CASIGGPSYEQYF
-,-,TRBV5-1,TRBJ1-1,TGCGCCAGCAGCCCGGGGGGGATTGAAGCTTTCTTT,CASSPGGIEAFF
TRBD1,-,TRBV7-3,TRBJ1-1,TGTGCCAGCAGCCTCACAGGGGATGGTGAAGCTTTCTTT,CASSLTGDGEAFF
TRBD1,few,TRBV5-1,TRBJ2-7,TGCGCCAGCAGCCCGGGACAGGGGGTATACGAGCAGTACTTC,CASSPGQGVYEQYF
-,-,TRBV5-6,TRBJ2-7,TGTGCCAGCAGCTTGGCGGGGGGCGGCTACGAGCAGTACTTC,CASSLAGGGYEQYF
-,-,TRBV11-2,TRBJ2-3,TGTGCCAGCAGCTTAGTAAATACGCAGTATTTT,CASSLVNTQYF